Shown below are 8 T cell receptor beta chains from a single sample sequenced in a study of cytomegalovirus exposure and HLA in healthy donors. The PCR had 60 Vbeta and 13 Jbeta primers. Libraries were prepared by immunoSEQ multiplex PCR; TCRdb keeps only in-frame clonotypes and omits some of them. The sample gives around 130,000 clones, approximately 65% of which show up once; 1.5% is in the top ten. The specimen was PBMCs. These TCRs come from a man aged 18 to 30 in good health and CMV-seronegative.

The chain combines TRBV29-1 with TRBJ2-5, with 8 bases identical to TRBD2. V lost 6 bases, J lost 6 bases, and 6 bases stayed unmatched. CDR3 length: 12 amino acids. Germline CDR1 and CDR2: SQVTM and ANQGSEA. The CDR3 here is CSVGGGLKTQYF. In DNA, the CDR3 is TGCAGCGTCGGCGGGGGGCTAAAGACCCAGTACTTC.

The V call is TRBV7-2, the J call TRBJ2-1, with D unresolved. Trimming removed 5 bases at V and 15 bases at J, with 8 bases between. Per germline, CDR1 SGHTA and CDR2 FQGNSA. The CDR3 covers 9 residues. This CDR3 is CASSPELFF. DNA for the CDR3: TGTGCCAGCAGCCCCGAGTTGTTCTTC.

The chain combines TRBV6-5 with TRBJ1-4; possibly TRBD1 for D (5 bases). With 6 bases removed from V and 7 bases from J, the gap between germline ends came to 18 bases. Germline V lookup: CDR1 MNHEY, CDR2 SVGAGI. The CDR3 runs to 15 residues. CDR3 region: CASSRLGGVGEKLFF. For the CDR3, the DNA is TGTGCCAGCAGCAGACTGGGGGGTGTGGGTGAAAAACTGTTTTTT.

The chain joins TRBV4-2 to TRBJ1-1, with a tentative D call TRBD1 (6 bases). The germline V and J ends were trimmed by 3 bases and 6 bases, with 14 bases remaining between them. The CDR3 runs 14 residues. Germline V CDR1 and CDR2: LGHNA, YNFKEQ. The CDR3 here is CASSQGTGYAEAFF. The CDR3 coding sequence is TGTGCCAGCAGCCAGGGTACAGGGTACGCTGAAGCTTTCTTT.

The chain recombines TRBV7-2 with TRBJ2-7; maybe TRBD2 (6 bases). Deletions cut 4 bases from V and 3 bases from J, with 16 bases between. Germline V CDR1 and CDR2: SGHTA, FQGNSA. CDR3 length equals 15 residues. The chain's CDR3 is CASSSSRLANYEQYF. The CDR3 nucleotides read TGTGCCAGCAGCTCGTCCCGGCTAGCGAACTACGAGCAGTACTTC.

The chain employs TRBV18 and TRBJ2-2, with 11 bases matching TRBD2. Germline-derived CDR1 and CDR2 are KGHSH and LQKENI. The V gene end was trimmed by 2 bases and the J gene end by 5 bases; junction bases not matched to a gene: 1. This CDR3 is built from 15 residues. In DNA form, the CDR3 reads TGTGCCAGCTCACCAGGGACTAGCGGTACCGGGGAGCTGTTTTTT. Translation gives CASSPGTSGTGELFF.

The chain employs TRBV4-1 and TRBJ1-2; D is unclear. The CDR3 extends over 13 amino acids. Trimming cost V 1 base and J 8 bases, with 11 bases left between them. Germline CDR1 reads MGHRA; CDR2 reads YSYEKL. CDR3 nucleotide sequence: TGCGCCAGCAGCCAAGGCTCCGGGTTAGGCTACACCTTC. Translating it yields CASSQGSGLGYTF.

This clone was seen a few times. V is TRBV28 and J is TRBJ1-5, with 9 bases identical to TRBD1. The CDR3 sequence is 15 residues long. V gave up 6 bases and J gave up 5 bases; unmatched junction bases: 8. Germline V gene data show CDR1 as MDHEN and CDR2 as SYDVKM. CDR3 loop: CASSPGQGFYQPQHF. CDR3 DNA sequence: TGTGCCAGCAGCCCTGGACAGGGGTTCTATCAGCCCCAGCATTTT.